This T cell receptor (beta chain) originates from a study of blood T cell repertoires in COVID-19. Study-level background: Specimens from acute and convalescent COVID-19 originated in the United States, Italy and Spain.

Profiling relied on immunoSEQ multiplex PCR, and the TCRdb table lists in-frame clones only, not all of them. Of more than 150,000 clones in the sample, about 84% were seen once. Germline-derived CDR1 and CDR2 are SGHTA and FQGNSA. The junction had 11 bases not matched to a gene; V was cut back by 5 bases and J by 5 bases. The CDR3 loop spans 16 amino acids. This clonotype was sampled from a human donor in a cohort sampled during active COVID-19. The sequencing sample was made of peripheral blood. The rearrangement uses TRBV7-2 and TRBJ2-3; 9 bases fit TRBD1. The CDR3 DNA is TGTGCCAGCAGCAAAAGACTCGGGACAGGGCAAGATACGCAGTATTTT. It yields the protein CASSKRLGTGQDTQYF.